This TCR beta chain appears in the sequencing data of a study of tumor-infiltrating lymphocytes in primary liver carcinoma. Background on the study: There were roughly 3.65 to 7.5 million productive TCRbeta reads per sample, a yield similar across tissue types.

Priming with a constant-region primer yielded TCR beta cDNA from 400 to 550 ng total RNA. Library construction for TCR beta comprised three nested multiplex PCR rounds performed with slightly modified ARM-PCR. Running 10 cycles apiece, the first two PCR rounds relied on TRBV1-TRBV30 forward primers together with a C-beta reverse primer. TCRdb redid the calling of the multiplex PCR reads with MiXCR, one entry per CDR3 protein. The sample comprises more than 150,000 distinct CDR3 sequences, about 60% of which are singletons, and 72% rests with the top ten. This CDR3 is built from 15 residues. The V gene end was trimmed by 5 bases and the J gene end by 2 bases; junction bases not matched to a gene: 7. Germline loops: CDR1 SGHNT, CDR2 YYREEE (reference sequence). This clonotype turned up a few times. Its antigen is unidentified. The study's findings and limits: Bulk unsorted material prevented CD4+ and CD8+ repertoire comparison.

The study extracted blood RNA from unsorted whole blood and also extracted germline DNA. The sequenced material came from peripheral blood. The TCR sequence derives from a man between 40 and 49 years old with primary liver carcinoma and hepatitis B virus infection. The chain couples TRBV5-4 to TRBJ2-3; 8 bases align to TRBD2. DNA for the CDR3: TGTGCCAGCAGACGCGGACTAGCAGACACAGATACGCAGTATTTT. It translates to CASRRGLADTDTQYF.